This TCR beta chain was observed in a study of CD8 T cells in ankylosing spondylitis. Study-level points and caveats: A number of the motif variants had already been described in reactive arthritis synovial fluid and blood. Seemingly characteristic of ankylosing spondylitis blood was a TCR beta motif consisting of eight highly homologous variants. Researchers reportedly found disease-linked clones significantly enriched in matched ankylosing spondylitis synovial fluid. Clones linked to disease, bearing a CD8+ phenotype, were relatively rare in peripheral blood.

Quantitative 5'-RACE with molecular barcodes generated TCR beta libraries. Using its own MiXCR run on the 5' RACE reads, TCRdb lists one record per CDR3 protein. The table includes roughly 300,000 distinct CDR3 sequences, approximately 8.2% detected once. In its sample, this clonotype was seen a few times. The antigen remains unidentified. V was trimmed by 5 bases and J by 10 bases, leaving 12 bases between them. The CDR3 consists of 11 residues. The germline V gene has CDR1 GTSNPN and CDR2 SVGIG (reference sequence). The gene calls are TRBV30 and TRBJ2-1; no definite D call. The sample was blood, either unsorted or a sorted T cell fraction (not recorded which). This receptor was taken from a male donor with ankylosing spondylitis. The CDR3 loop reads CAWETPGEQFF. As DNA, the CDR3 is TGTGCCTGGGAGACCCCCGGGGAGCAGTTCTTC. The complete variable domain, with remaining parts taken from reference TRBV30 and TRBJ2-1, reads SQTIHQWPATLVQPVGSPLSLECTVEGTSNPNLYWYRQAAGRGLQLLFYSVGIGQISSEVPQNLSASRPQDRQFILSSKKLLLSDSGFYLCAWETPGEQFFGPGTRLTVL.